The 8 T cell receptor beta chains below were found in one sample sequenced in a study of blood T cell repertoires in COVID-19. Some clones are missing from TCRdb's copy, which holds only in-frame ones; the method was immunoSEQ multiplex PCR. The data hold approximately 65,000 clones, with approximately 88% observed a single time. Sequences were obtained from peripheral blood. The origin of the receptors is a human donor in a cohort sampled during active COVID-19.

The rearrangement links TRBV11-2 to TRBJ1-4, with 7 bases matching TRBD1. Germline CDR1 SGHAT, CDR2 FQNNGV. The CDR3 spans 15 residues. The junction had 7 bases not matched to a gene; V was cut back by 2 bases and J by 7 bases. CDR3 sequence reads: CASSLLTGVGEKLFF. The CDR3 bases are TGTGCCAGCAGCTTACTAACAGGGGTGGGTGAAAAACTGTTTTTT.

The chain has TRBV18 and TRBJ2-7; TRBD1 aligns across 7 bases. The V segment lost 0 bases and the J segment 9 bases; nucleotides outside the gene matches: 8. CDR3 length: 14 residues. Per germline, CDR1 KGHSH and CDR2 LQKENI. The CDR3 loop is CASSPPTGQGLQYF. Written as DNA, the CDR3 is TGTGCCAGCTCACCACCGACAGGGCAAGGTTTGCAGTACTTC.

The rearrangement uses TRBV9 and TRBJ2-5, with 12 bases aligning to TRBD2. Germline CDR1 is SGDLS and CDR2 is YYNGEE. The CDR3 runs 18 residues. The V and J ends lost 0 bases and 2 bases, in that order; junction bases with no gene match: 8. The CDR3 reads CASSVGLAGASLQETQYF. Written as DNA, the CDR3 is TGTGCCAGCAGCGTAGGACTAGCGGGGGCCTCTCTTCAAGAGACCCAGTACTTC. The whole variable domain, remainder taken from reference TRBV9 and TRBJ2-5, is DSGVTQTPKHLITATGQRVTLRCSPRSGDLSVYWYQQSLDQGLQFLIQYYNGEERAKGNILERFSAQQFPDLHSELNLSSLELGDSALYFCASSVGLAGASLQETQYFGPGTRLLVL.

The gene calls are TRBV2 and TRBJ2-7, with no clear D. V dropped 11 bases and J dropped 3 bases, with 17 bases sitting between them. The CDR3 loop spans 13 amino acids. From germline, CDR1 is SNHLY and CDR2 FYNNEI. This chain's CDR3 is CADGMGRGYEQYF. In DNA, the CDR3 is TGTGCCGACGGCATGGGCCGTGGCTACGAGCAGTACTTC. Complete variable domain (other parts from reference TRBV2 and TRBJ2-7): EPEVTQTPSHQVTQMGQEVILRCVPISNHLYFYWYRQILGQKVEFLVSFYNNEISEKSEIFDDQFSVERPDGSNFTLKIRSTKLEDSAMYFCADGMGRGYEQYFGPGTRLTVT.

This chain links TRBV7-9 with TRBJ2-7; no clear D. From germline, CDR1 is SEHNR and CDR2 FQNEAQ (reference sequence). The CDR3 runs 14 residues. Trimming shortened V by 8 bases and J by 2 bases, and 16 bases separated the two germline ends. CDR3 amino acids: CASGPLAEPYEQYF. CDR3 DNA: TGTGCCAGCGGCCCACTGGCGGAGCCCTACGAGCAGTACTTC.

The table lists this clone with a few counts. The chain recombines TRBV14 with TRBJ2-7; 8 nucleotides agree with TRBD2. Germline lookup yields CDR1 SGHDN and CDR2 FVKESK. The CDR3 sequence is 15 residues long. Unmatched junction bases numbered 6, after V lost 5 bases and J lost 0 bases. The CDR3 here is CASSWERGSSYEQYF. As DNA, the CDR3 is TGTGCCAGCAGCTGGGAGCGGGGGAGCTCCTACGAGCAGTACTTC. Drawing the rest from reference TRBV14 and TRBJ2-7, the complete variable domain is EAGVTQFPSHSVIEKGQTVTLRCDPISGHDNLYWYRRVMGKEIKFLLHFVKESKQDESGMPNNRFLAERTGGTYSTLKVQPAELEDSGVYFCASSWERGSSYEQYFGPGTRLTVT.

The chain recombines TRBV5-6 with TRBJ2-7; D remains ambiguous. CDR3 length: 12 amino acids. Trimming left V 5 bases short and J 3 bases short, with 9 bases between. Looked up from germline, CDR1 is SGHDT and CDR2 is YYEEEE. CDR3 coding DNA: TGTGCCAGCAGTAACAGTCACTACGAGCAGTACTTC. This sequence encodes CASSNSHYEQYF.

The J gene is TRBJ2-1, the V gene TRBV7-6, with TRBD1 as a possible D gene (6 bases). The CDR3 is 16 residues long. The V end lost 4 bases, the J end lost 0 bases, and 13 bases lay between the germline ends. Germline V gives CDR1 SGHVS, CDR2 FNYEAQ. The DNA for the CDR3 is TGTGCCAGCAGCTCAAACAGGGCACGCTCCTACAATGAGCAGTTCTTC. This codes for CASSSNRARSYNEQFF.